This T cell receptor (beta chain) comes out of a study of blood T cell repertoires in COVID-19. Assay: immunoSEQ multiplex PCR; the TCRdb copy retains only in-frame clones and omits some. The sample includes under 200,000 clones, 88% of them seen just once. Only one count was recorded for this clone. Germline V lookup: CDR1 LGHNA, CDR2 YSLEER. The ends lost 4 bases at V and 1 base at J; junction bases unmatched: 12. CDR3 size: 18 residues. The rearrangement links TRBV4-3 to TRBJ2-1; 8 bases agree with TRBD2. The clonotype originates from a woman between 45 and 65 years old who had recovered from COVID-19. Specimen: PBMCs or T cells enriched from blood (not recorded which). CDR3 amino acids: CASSLRRRRGVSYNEQFF. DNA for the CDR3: TGCGCCAGCAGCCTCCGAAGAAGGCGGGGGGTATCCTACAATGAGCAGTTCTTC.